In this sample, the clone carrying this TCR beta chain turned up a few times. TCRdb itself ran the 5' RACE reads through MiXCR, one entry per CDR3 protein. The table lists approximately 550,000 distinct CDR3 sequences, 15% to 20% of them singletons. The entry originates in a study of T cells after yellow fever vaccination. The specimen comprised PBMCs, sampled 15 days after the yellow fever booster vaccination. The sequence came from a young man who received the YFV17D yellow fever vaccine.

The CDR3 DNA is TGTGCCAGCAGCTTAGTGGGAAACACCATATATTTT. As protein: CASSLVGNTIYF. The chain recombines TRBV7-9 with TRBJ1-3; D not resolved. The CDR3 has 12 amino acids. Germline V gives CDR1 SEHNR, CDR2 FQNEAQ (reference sequence). V was cut by 1 base and J by 4 bases, with 2 bases left in between.